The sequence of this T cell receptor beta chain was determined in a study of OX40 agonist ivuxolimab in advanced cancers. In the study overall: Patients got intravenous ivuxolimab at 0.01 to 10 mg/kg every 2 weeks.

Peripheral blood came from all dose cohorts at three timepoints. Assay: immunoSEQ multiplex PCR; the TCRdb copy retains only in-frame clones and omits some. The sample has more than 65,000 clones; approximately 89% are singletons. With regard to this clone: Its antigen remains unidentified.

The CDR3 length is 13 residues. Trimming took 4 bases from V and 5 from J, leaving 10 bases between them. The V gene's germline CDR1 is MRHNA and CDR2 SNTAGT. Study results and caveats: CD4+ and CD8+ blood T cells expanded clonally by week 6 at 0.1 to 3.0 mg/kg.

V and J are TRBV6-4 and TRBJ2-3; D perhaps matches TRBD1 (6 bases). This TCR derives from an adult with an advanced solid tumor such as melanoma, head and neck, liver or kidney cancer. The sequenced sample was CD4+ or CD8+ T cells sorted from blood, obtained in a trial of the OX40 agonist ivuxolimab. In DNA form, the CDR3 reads TGTGCCAGCAGTGCGACAGGCTTAGATACGCAGTATTTT. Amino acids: CASSATGLDTQYF.